What follows are 21 T cell receptor beta chains derived from one specimen sequenced in a study of blood T cell repertoires in COVID-19. The repertoire was sequenced with immunoSEQ multiplex PCR; TCRdb's copy has only in-frame clones and lacks some. The sample includes under 200,000 clones, roughly four fifths of them seen just once. Sequenced sample: PBMCs or T cells enriched from blood (not recorded which). These receptors all come from a man in his forties or fifties who had recovered from COVID-19.

This chain connects TRBV19 to TRBJ1-1; 7 nucleotides agree with TRBD1. This CDR3 is built from 17 residues. After removal of 2 bases from V and 0 bases from J, the junction contained 9 bases not matched to a gene. Germline CDR1 and CDR2: LNHDA and SQIVND (reference sequence). CDR3: CASSIRGQSFMNTEAFF. In DNA, the CDR3 is TGTGCCAGTAGTATACGGGGACAGAGTTTTATGAACACTGAAGCTTTCTTT. Looking up the rest from reference TRBV19 and TRBJ1-1 gives the full variable domain: DGGITQSPKYLFRKEGQNVTLSCEQNLNHDAMYWYRQDPGQGLRLIYYSQIVNDFQKGDIAEGYSVSREKKESFPLTVTSAQKNPTAFYLCASSIRGQSFMNTEAFFGQGTRLTVV.

The rearrangement uses TRBV19 and TRBJ1-5; no reliable D call. The CDR3 is 13 residues long. The V end was cut by 7 bases, the J end by 4 bases, with 11 bases between. Germline V CDR1 and CDR2: LNHDA, SQIVND (reference sequence). The CDR3 bases are TGTGCCAGTACCCCGCGGCGAAATCAGCCCCAGCATTTT. Its protein is CASTPRRNQPQHF. Full variable domain (missing parts from reference TRBV19 and TRBJ1-5): DGGITQSPKYLFRKEGQNVTLSCEQNLNHDAMYWYRQDPGQGLRLIYYSQIVNDFQKGDIAEGYSVSREKKESFPLTVTSAQKNPTAFYLCASTPRRNQPQHFGDGTRLSIL.

The chain combines TRBV29-1 with TRBJ2-3; TRBD2 matches 11 bases. The CDR3 spans 15 residues. The germline V gene has CDR1 SQVTM and CDR2 ANQGSEA. The junction had 3 bases not matched to a gene; V was cut back by 1 base and J by 3 bases. CDR3 protein: CSVEVAGGLTDTQYF. For the CDR3, the DNA is TGCAGCGTTGAAGTAGCGGGGGGGTTGACAGATACGCAGTATTTT.

Only one count was recorded for this clone. The V gene is TRBV5-1, the J gene TRBJ1-3; the D is unclear. Between the trimmed V and J ends, which lost 0 bases and 7 bases, there was a span of 14 bases. The V gene's germline CDR1 is SGHRS and CDR2 YFSETQ. There are 15 residues in the CDR3. In DNA, the CDR3 is TGCGCCAGCAGCTTGGGTTCCGTGTGGGCCAACACCATATATTTT. As protein: CASSLGSVWANTIYF.

The chain joins TRBV27 to TRBJ2-7; 7 positions match TRBD1. The germline V gene encodes CDR1 MNHEY and CDR2 SMNVEV (reference sequence). The CDR3 sequence is 14 residues long. V gave up 5 bases and J gave up 4 bases; unmatched junction bases: 8. CDR3 nucleotides: TGTGCCAGCAGTCCGCAGGGGGTTGCGTACGAGCAGTACTTC. This gives the protein CASSPQGVAYEQYF.

The rearrangement joins TRBV3-1 (or the pseudogene TRBV3-2) to TRBJ2-1, with 10 bases aligning to TRBD2. The CDR3 contains 15 residues. CDR1 is LGHDT and CDR2 is YNNKEL in the germline V gene (reference sequence). The J segment lost 6 bases and the V segment lost 4 bases, leaving 6 bases of the junction unmatched. The CDR3 spells CASSRSGGEFNEQFF. Written as DNA, the CDR3 is TGTGCCAGCAGCCGAAGCGGGGGGGAATTCAATGAGCAGTTCTTC.

Here the CDR3 reads CASSQVHSGGGTDTQYF. CDR3 sequence (DNA): TGTGCCAGCAGCCAAGTTCACAGCGGGGGGGGCACAGATACGCAGTATTTT. The rearrangement links TRBV4-2 to TRBJ2-3; 10 positions agree with TRBD2. Trimming at V came to 1 base and at J to 1 base, leaving 5 bases not matched to a gene. The CDR3 extends over 17 amino acids. Germline V CDR1 and CDR2: LGHNA, YNFKEQ.

The chain links TRBV18 to TRBJ2-2; a possible D gene is TRBD1 (6 bases). The CDR3 sequence is 15 residues long. V lost 2 bases and J lost 1, with 8 bases in between. The germline V gene has CDR1 KGHSH and CDR2 LQKENI. The CDR3 nucleotides read TGTGCCAGCTCACCAAAGACAGGGAACACCGGGGAGCTGTTTTTT. Residues: CASSPKTGNTGELFF.

This sequence joins TRBV5-5 and TRBJ2-2; 9 bases line up with TRBD1. Trimming removed 3 bases from V and 4 bases from J; junction bases left unmatched: 7. Germline assignment: CDR1 SGHKS and CDR2 YYEKEE (reference sequence). The CDR3 has 16 residues. Written as DNA, the CDR3 is TGTGCCAGCAGCTATACAGGGGGCGTGGGCACCGGGGAGCTGTTTTTT. It encodes CASSYTGGVGTGELFF. Looking up the rest from reference TRBV5-5 and TRBJ2-2 gives the full variable domain: DAGVTQSPTHLIKTRGQQVTLRCSPISGHKSVSWYQQVLGQGPQFIFQYYEKEERGRGNFPDRFSARQFPNYSSELNVNALLLGDSALYLCASSYTGGVGTGELFFGEGSRLTVL.

This rearrangement joins TRBV4-1 to TRBJ1-1; TRBD1 matches at 10 bases. Trimming took 4 bases from V and 0 from J; bases not matched to a gene: 5. Germline V gene lookup returns CDR1 MGHRA and CDR2 YSYEKL. This CDR3 has 16 amino acids. In nucleotides, the CDR3 is TGCGCCAGCAGCCCGGGACAGGGGAGTATGAACACTGAAGCTTTCTTT. Translation gives CASSPGQGSMNTEAFF.

The chain is built from TRBV9 and TRBJ1-2; D remains unclear. CDR3 length: 15 residues. The V gene lost 3 bases and the J gene lost 2 bases, with 14 bases spanning the gap. Germline loops: CDR1 SGDLS, CDR2 YYNGEE. The CDR3 is CASSALPGDNYGYTF. For the CDR3, the DNA is TGTGCCAGCAGCGCGCTCCCCGGAGACAACTATGGCTACACCTTC.

The rearrangement uses TRBV6-1 and TRBJ1-2, with D hard to call. V gave up 3 bases and J gave up 0 bases, with 8 bases separating them. The CDR3 contains 14 residues. Germline CDR1 is MNHNS and CDR2 is SASEGT. CDR3 nucleotide sequence: TGTGCCAGCAGTGACCACAGATCTAACTATGGCTACACCTTC. Amino acid sequence: CASSDHRSNYGYTF.

This sequence joins TRBV6-5 and TRBJ2-7, with TRBD2 as a possible D gene (6 bases). The CDR3 has 15 amino acids. V was pared by 0 bases and J by 3 bases, with 12 bases between. Germline-derived CDR1 and CDR2 are MNHEY and SVGAGI. This CDR3 reads CASSYSWQGGYEQYF. The CDR3 bases are TGTGCCAGCAGTTACTCTTGGCAGGGAGGCTACGAGCAGTACTTC.

A word on this clone: This specimen includes other DNA sequences encoding the same CDR3. V gene TRBV5-6 combines with J gene TRBJ1-1; 9 nucleotides line up with TRBD1. V shed 5 bases, J shed 0 bases, and the junction held 8 bases outside the gene matches. Germline V gives CDR1 SGHDT, CDR2 YYEEEE. This CDR3 has 16 residues. The CDR3 nucleotides are TGTGCCAGCAGTCTGGACAGGGGTAACCTGAACACTGAAGCTTTCTTT. It is translated as CASSLDRGNLNTEAFF.

V usage is TRBV27 and J usage is TRBJ2-7, with D perhaps matching TRBD1 (6 bases). CDR1 and CDR2 from the germline V gene are MNHEY and SMNVEV (reference sequence). The V gene lost 3 bases and the J gene lost 5 bases, with 8 bases spanning the gap. This CDR3 is built from 12 residues. The CDR3 DNA reads TGTGCCAGCAGTTTTCCAGGGGACGAGCAGTACTTC. Protein product: CASSFPGDEQYF.

This chain connects TRBV12-3 or TRBV12-4 to TRBJ1-2; D is possibly TRBD1 (5 bases). With 3 bases removed from V and 6 bases from J, the gap between germline ends came to 11 bases. The CDR3 is 13 residues long. The CDR3 DNA follows: TGTGCCAGCAGTTTGCACGGGGGAGATGGCTACACCTTC. As protein: CASSLHGGDGYTF.

The chain joins TRBV14 to TRBJ2-3; 7 bases map to TRBD2. Germline V gene data show CDR1 as SGHDN and CDR2 as FVKESK. J gave up 8 bases and V 4 bases, and 15 bases lay outside the gene matches. This CDR3 region has 16 residues. CDR3 DNA: TGTGCCAGCAGCCTACTACTAGCGCAACCACTGGGTACGCAGTATTTT. It encodes CASSLLLAQPLGTQYF.

This clone was counted between two and nine times. V usage is TRBV12-2 and J usage is TRBJ1-1. TRBV12-2 is flagged as a pseudogene. The CDR3 runs to 16 residues. The CDR3 coding sequence is TGTGCAAGTCGCCTCAGAGGGCGGGGGGCGCTTGCTGAAGCTTTCTTT. Amino acid sequence: CASRLRGRGALAEAFF.

The chain recombines TRBV19 with TRBJ2-3; D is possibly TRBD2 (5 bases). V was cut by 1 base and J by 2 bases, with 13 bases left in between. This CDR3 region has 16 residues. Germline CDR1 and CDR2: LNHDA and SQIVND (reference sequence). The CDR3 DNA follows: TGTGCCAGTAGTATAGGGCTAGCCGGATACACAGATACGCAGTATTTT. Its translation: CASSIGLAGYTDTQYF.

The CDR3 protein is CASSPLFTGSTETQYF. DNA of the CDR3: TGTGCCAGCAGCCCCCTTTTTACAGGGAGTACAGAGACCCAGTACTTC. V is TRBV7-9 and J is TRBJ2-5; D is perhaps TRBD1 (6 bases). Trimming took off 5 bases at V and 4 bases at J, with 20 bases between the two ends. Germline V gene sequence: CDR1 SEHNR, CDR2 FQNEAQ (reference sequence). This CDR3 is built from 16 residues.

This rearrangement joins TRBV15 to TRBJ1-5, with D possibly matching TRBD1 (6 bases). CDR3 length: 15 residues. Trimming cost V 1 base and J 5 bases, with 12 bases left between them. Germline V gives CDR1 LNHNV, CDR2 YYDKDF (reference sequence). The CDR3 sequence is CATSRATGRHQPQHF. For the CDR3, the DNA is TGTGCCACCAGCAGAGCCACAGGGCGTCATCAGCCCCAGCATTTT.